The next 30 T cell receptor beta chains were all read from a single sample in a study of response to subunit inactivated influenza vaccine (dated by TCRdb to 2017 to 2018). Libraries were made using RT-PCR. TCRdb records Illumina HiSeq 2500 as the sequencer. TCRdb reprocessing: public reads trimmed at Q25 with fastp, clones called with MiXCR, in-frame beta chains kept. CDR3 protein duplicates are merged, each entry listing the most common genes and DNA. Within this sample are around 650,000 distinct CDR3 sequences, with roughly 14% of them counted one time only. Jointly, the top ten make up 11% of the sample. This specimen consisted of PBMCs from blood, obtained 12 days after vaccination. The source of these receptors is a man aged 45 to 65 who received an inactivated influenza vaccine. Donor details come from another sample of the same person, matched by shared clones.

This clonotype was recorded a few times. The chain employs TRBV5-1 and TRBJ2-7; a possible D gene is TRBD2 (6 bases). With 0 bases removed from V and 1 base from J, the gap between germline ends came to 11 bases. Germline V gene lookup returns CDR1 SGHRS and CDR2 YFSETQ. The CDR3 spans 15 residues. CDR3 loop: CASSLAGGFSYEQYF. The CDR3 bases are TGCGCCAGCAGCTTGGCCGGGGGTTTTTCCTACGAGCAGTACTTC.

This chain links TRBV5-1 with TRBJ2-2; 7 positions match TRBD1. This CDR3 is 16 amino acids long. Germline lookup yields CDR1 SGHRS and CDR2 YFSETQ. The V gene end was trimmed by 1 base and the J gene end by 3 bases; junction bases not matched to a gene: 6. CDR3 coding DNA: TGCGCCAGCAGCTTGATCCGGGACAGCTACACCGGGGAGCTGTTTTTT. This codes for CASSLIRDSYTGELFF.

This clonotype showed up just once. The J gene is TRBJ2-1, the V gene TRBV3-1; D may be TRBD1 or TRBD2 (5 bases each). The CDR3 covers 12 residues. Germline V gene lookup returns CDR1 LGHDT and CDR2 YNNKEL (reference sequence). V shed 4 bases and J shed 5 bases, with 6 bases lying between them. The CDR3 sequence is CASSRGHNEQFF. The CDR3 nucleotides are TGTGCCAGCAGCCGGGGACACAATGAGCAGTTCTTC.

This clonotype was recorded a few times. The genes are TRBV11-2 and TRBJ1-2; TRBD1 aligns across 9 bases. The CDR3 extends over 15 amino acids. Germline CDR1 is SGHAT and CDR2 is FQNNGV. The J segment lost 7 bases and the V segment lost 1 base, leaving 7 bases of the junction unmatched. This chain's CDR3 is CASSLGTTGGGGYTF. CDR3 bases: TGTGCCAGCAGCTTAGGGACTACAGGGGGCGGTGGCTACACCTTC. Variable domain in full (rest from reference TRBV11-2 and TRBJ1-2): EAGVAQSPRYKIIEKRQSVAFWCNPISGHATLYWYQQILGQGPKLLIQFQNNGVVDDSQLPKDRFSAERLKGVDSTLKIQPAKLEDSAVYLCASSLGTTGGGGYTFGSGTRLTVV.

A few counts support this clonotype. This chain links TRBV7-9 with TRBJ1-1; maybe TRBD1 (6 bases). The CDR3 extends over 14 amino acids. Trimming took off 4 bases at V and 5 bases at J, with 14 bases between the two ends. In germline, CDR1 is SEHNR, CDR2 FQNEAQ (reference sequence). In DNA form, the CDR3 reads TGTGCCAGCAGCTCCCGACAGGTAGGGACTGAAGCTTTCTTT. Translating it yields CASSSRQVGTEAFF.

This clonotype came up many times. J is TRBJ2-4 and V is TRBV29-1, with D unclear. The CDR3 contains 15 residues. The V end was cut by 0 bases, the J end by 0 bases, with 9 bases between. The germline V gene has CDR1 SQVTM and CDR2 ANQGSEA. The CDR3 DNA reads as TGCAGCGTTGAAGATCACTCGCTAGCCAAAAACATTCAGTACTTC. Translation gives CSVEDHSLAKNIQYF.

This clonotype turned up a few times. The gene calls are TRBV27 and TRBJ1-1; 8 nucleotides match TRBD1. Germline CDR1 is MNHEY and CDR2 is SMNVEV (reference sequence). The CDR3 has 12 residues. The ends lost 3 bases at V and 11 bases at J; junction bases unmatched: 5. CDR3 region: CASSFGRGHAFF. The DNA for the CDR3 is TGTGCCAGCAGTTTCGGCAGGGGGCACGCTTTCTTT.

A few counts support this clonotype. Written as DNA, the CDR3 is TGCGCCAGCAGCTCGGGCACAGGAGACACTGAAGCTTTCTTT. Its translation: CASSSGTGDTEAFF. J is TRBJ1-1 and V is TRBV5-1, with D perhaps matching TRBD1 (5 bases). Germline CDR1 reads SGHRS; CDR2 reads YFSETQ. Deletions cut 3 bases from V and 3 bases from J, with 12 bases between. This CDR3 region has 14 residues.

The rearrangement uses TRBV5-1 and TRBJ2-1; D might be TRBD1 (7 bases). CDR1 and CDR2 (germline): SGHRS, YFSETQ. The CDR3 is 13 amino acids. Trimming shortened V by 3 bases and J by 9 bases, and 13 bases separated the two germline ends. Here the CDR3 DNA reads TGCGCCAGCAGCTCCAGACAGGGAGGTGAGCAGTTCTTC. Protein: CASSSRQGGEQFF.

This clonotype was found a few times. This chain links TRBV5-1 with TRBJ2-5, with 7 bases lining up with TRBD1. V lost 3 bases and J lost 5; bases outside the gene matches: 4. Germline V CDR1 and CDR2: SGHRS, YFSETQ. The CDR3 totals 13 residues. This chain's CDR3 is CASSSDRPETQYF. As DNA, the CDR3 is TGCGCCAGCAGCTCGGACAGGCCGGAGACCCAGTACTTC.

J is TRBJ2-7 and V is TRBV18; TRBD1 matches 8 bases. Per germline, CDR1 KGHSH and CDR2 LQKENI. This CDR3 spans 15 amino acids. V trimming: 3 bases; J trimming: 0 bases; junction bases outside the gene matches: 4. CDR3 loop: CASSPTGQVSYEQYF. DNA of the CDR3: TGTGCCAGCTCACCGACGGGACAGGTCTCCTACGAGCAGTACTTC.

This clonotype came up a few times. The genes are TRBV4-3 and TRBJ2-7; the D gene could be TRBD1 or TRBD2 (6 bases each). V dropped 0 bases and J dropped 2 bases, with 17 bases sitting between them. Germline CDR1 reads LGHNA; CDR2 reads YSLEER. CDR3 length equals 17 residues. Here the CDR3 reads CASSQDLAGEVPYEQYF. CDR3 nucleotides: TGCGCCAGCAGCCAAGATCTGGCAGGGGAGGTTCCCTACGAGCAGTACTTC.

The CDR3 nucleotides are TGTGCCAGCAGTGATTCGGGGGAGGGAGCTAACTATGGCTACACCTTC. It codes for CASSDSGEGANYGYTF. The chain carries TRBV12-3 or TRBV12-4 and TRBJ1-2, with D maybe TRBD1 (5 bases). The CDR3 totals 16 residues. Trimming took 5 bases from V and 0 from J, leaving 16 bases between them.

The J gene is TRBJ2-1, the V gene TRBV11-2, with 13 bases fitting TRBD2. Per the germline V gene, CDR1 is SGHAT and CDR2 is FQNNGV. V was pared by 5 bases and J by 3 bases, with 4 bases of the junction left unmatched. The CDR3 sequence is 16 residues long. CDR3 sequence: CASSTTSGRYYNEQFF. The CDR3, as DNA: TGTGCCAGCAGCACGACTAGCGGGAGGTACTACAATGAGCAGTTCTTC. The whole variable domain, remainder taken from reference TRBV11-2 and TRBJ2-1, is EAGVAQSPRYKIIEKRQSVAFWCNPISGHATLYWYQQILGQGPKLLIQFQNNGVVDDSQLPKDRFSAERLKGVDSTLKIQPAKLEDSAVYLCASSTTSGRYYNEQFFGPGTRLTVL.

This clonotype was seen a single time. The genes are TRBV3-1 and TRBJ1-3; D gene unclear. The CDR3 runs to 15 residues. V dropped 0 bases and J dropped 5 bases, with 11 bases sitting between them. Germline CDR1 reads LGHDT; CDR2 reads YNNKEL (reference sequence). The CDR3 nucleotides are TGTGCCAGCAGCCAAGATTCATATTCGCGAAACACCATATATTTT. Its translation: CASSQDSYSRNTIYF.

This clonotype was found many times. This chain connects TRBV10-2 to TRBJ2-7, with 8 bases aligning to TRBD2. V lost 7 bases, J lost 5 bases, and 10 bases stayed unmatched. Germline CDR1 reads WSHSY; CDR2 reads SAAADI. CDR3 length equals 14 residues. CDR3 sequence: CASIGGTRPNEQYF. The CDR3 DNA follows: TGCGCCAGCATTGGTGGGACTAGACCCAACGAGCAGTACTTC.

The table lists this clonotype with a few counts. This chain links TRBV29-1 with TRBJ2-5; D might be TRBD1 or TRBD2, each matching 5 bases. The ends were cut back, 3 bases at V and 9 bases at J, with 17 bases in the middle. There are 13 residues in the CDR3. Germline V gene lookup returns CDR1 SQVTM and CDR2 ANQGSEA. CDR3 in amino acids: CSVDQGGRGAQYF. The CDR3 DNA sequence: TGCAGCGTTGACCAGGGTGGGCGAGGGGCCCAGTACTTC.

This clonotype has only a few counts. The chain recombines TRBV2 with TRBJ2-1; 7 bases line up with TRBD2. The CDR3 totals 15 residues. V shed 6 bases and J 6 bases; nucleotides not matched to a gene: 11. Germline V gene lookup returns CDR1 SNHLY and CDR2 FYNNEI. The CDR3 nucleotides read TGTGCCAGCAGAAAAGGGGTAGCGGGCGGCAATGAGCAGTTCTTC. Translation gives CASRKGVAGGNEQFF. Full variable domain (outside the CDR3, taken from reference TRBV2 and TRBJ2-1): EPEVTQTPSHQVTQMGQEVILRCVPISNHLYFYWYRQILGQKVEFLVSFYNNEISEKSEIFDDQFSVERPDGSNFTLKIRSTKLEDSAMYFCASRKGVAGGNEQFFGPGTRLTVL.

V usage is TRBV7-8 and J usage is TRBJ2-2, with 9 bases aligning to TRBD2. The CDR3 has 15 amino acids. The germline CDR1 and CDR2 sequences are SGHVS and FQNEAQ. Trimming cost V 10 bases and J 1 base; bases outside gene matches: 7. CDR3 loop: CANSRAGGNTGELFF. The DNA for the CDR3 is TGTGCCAACTCGAGAGCGGGAGGGAACACCGGGGAGCTGTTTTTT.

This clonotype showed up just a few times. The rearrangement links TRBV10-3 to TRBJ2-7, with 8 bases aligning to TRBD2. V shed 2 bases, J shed 7 bases, and the junction held 7 bases outside the gene matches. Germline values: CDR1 ENHRY, CDR2 SYGVKD. CDR3 length equals 14 residues. CDR3 region: CAISEQGLVREQYF. The CDR3 coding sequence is TGTGCCATCAGTGAGCAGGGACTAGTGCGGGAGCAGTACTTC.

The chain couples TRBV7-3 to TRBJ2-4, with TRBD1 matching 7 bases. V lost 5 bases and J lost 6; bases outside the gene matches: 7. In germline, CDR1 is SGHTA, CDR2 FQGTGA. The length of the CDR3 is 14 residues. CDR3 in DNA: TGTGCCAGCAGCCCCCAGGGGGAGATAAACATTCAGTACTTC. Amino acids: CASSPQGEINIQYF. Full variable domain (remainder filled in from reference TRBV7-3 and TRBJ2-4): GAGVSQTPSNKVTEKGKYVELRCDPISGHTALYWYRQSLGQGPEFLIYFQGTGAADDSGLPNDRFFAVRPEGSVSTLKIQRTERGDSAVYLCASSPQGEINIQYFGAGTRLSVL.

This clonotype was observed many times. The chain recombines TRBV20-1 with TRBJ1-1; D is possibly TRBD1 (6 bases). The V gene's germline CDR1 is DFQATT and CDR2 SNEGSKA (reference sequence). There are 14 residues in the CDR3. Trimming stripped 3 bases from V and 5 bases from J, with 16 bases between. DNA for the CDR3: TGCAGTGCTAGCGACTACAGGGTAGTGACTGAAGCTTTCTTT. As protein: CSASDYRVVTEAFF.

There are a few counts of this clonotype. The J gene is TRBJ1-4, the V gene TRBV11-2; 8 bases align to TRBD1. Germline CDR1 is SGHAT and CDR2 is FQNNGV. Trimming cost V 5 bases and J 2 bases; bases outside gene matches: 13. The CDR3 sequence is 18 residues long. The CDR3 nucleotides are TGTGCCAGCAGCGCAAGACAGGGGATTTATGGGACTAATGAAAAACTGTTTTTT. It specifies CASSARQGIYGTNEKLFF.

The J gene is TRBJ2-1, the V gene TRBV2; D is unclear. V was trimmed by 2 bases and J by 5 bases, leaving 13 bases between them. The CDR3 spans 15 residues. Germline assignment: CDR1 SNHLY and CDR2 FYNNEI. CDR3 bases: TGTGCCAGCAGTGAACCCTATATAGAAAACAATGAGCAGTTCTTC. It translates to CASSEPYIENNEQFF.

V is TRBV6-2 or TRBV6-3 and J is TRBJ1-4; D is unresolved. The CDR3 spans 13 residues. Germline assignment: CDR1 MNHEY and CDR2 SVGEGT. V was shortened by 7 bases and J by 2 bases, with 8 bases between the two germline ends. DNA of the CDR3: TGTGCCAGCACCGGGATCACTAATGAAAAACTGTTTTTT. Its protein product is CASTGITNEKLFF.

The chain has TRBV20-1 and TRBJ2-7; TRBD1 aligns across 9 bases. The length of the CDR3 is 17 residues. With 5 bases clipped from V and 0 bases from J, the junction kept 14 bases outside the gene matches. Per germline, CDR1 DFQATT and CDR2 SNEGSKA (reference sequence). CDR3 loop: CSARPGQGLLSSYEQYF. The CDR3 nucleotides read TGCAGTGCTCGGCCGGGACAGGGATTGTTAAGCTCCTACGAGCAGTACTTC.

The genes are TRBV7-9 and TRBJ2-1; tentatively, D is TRBD2 (6 bases). The V end was cut by 5 bases, the J end by 5 bases, with 16 bases between. There are 15 residues in the CDR3. The germline V gene has CDR1 SEHNR and CDR2 FQNEAQ (reference sequence). The CDR3 is CASSHNSGGDNEQFF. In nucleotides, the CDR3 is TGTGCCAGCAGCCACAATAGCGGTGGCGACAATGAGCAGTTCTTC.

V is TRBV5-1 and J is TRBJ2-2, with a tentative D call TRBD2 (5 bases). Germline V lookup: CDR1 SGHRS, CDR2 YFSETQ. The germline V and J ends were trimmed by 2 bases and 6 bases, with 14 bases remaining between them. The CDR3 runs 15 residues. Written as DNA, the CDR3 is TGCGCCAGCAGCTTATTAGCCCAACTAGCCGGGGAGCTGTTTTTT. Amino acids: CASSLLAQLAGELFF. Together with reference TRBV5-1 and TRBJ2-2, the CDR3 gives the full variable domain: KAGVTQTPRYLIKTRGQQVTLSCSPISGHRSVSWYQQTPGQGLQFLFEYFSETQRNKGNFPGRFSGRQFSNSRSEMNVSTLELGDSALYLCASSLLAQLAGELFFGEGSRLTVL.

This clonotype was observed at least ten times. The junction and the germline gene differ at one end; a read error may be behind it. J is TRBJ2-5 and V is TRBV5-1; TRBD1 aligns across 9 bases. The germline V gene encodes CDR1 SGHRS and CDR2 YFSETQ. The CDR3 length is 14 residues. The CDR3 nucleotides are TGTGCCAGCAGCCCGGGACAGGGCAGGGAGACCCAGTACTTC. Residues: CASSPGQGRETQYF.

This clonotype appeared a few times. The chain links TRBV20-1 to TRBJ2-1, with D perhaps assigned TRBD1 or TRBD2 (5 bases each). This CDR3 comprises 14 residues. Germline V gives CDR1 DFQATT, CDR2 SNEGSKA (reference sequence). V gave up 6 bases and J gave up 3 bases, with 15 bases separating them. DNA for the CDR3: TGCAGTGCCCAACGGGACCTATACTACAATGAGCAGTTCTTC. Protein: CSAQRDLYYNEQFF.